This T cell receptor beta chain was observed in a study of blood T cell repertoires in COVID-19. The overall study: Sites across the United States, Italy and Spain contributed samples from acute and convalescent COVID-19.

Authors' processing steps: Quantification of nucleated cells was approximated via reference gene primer amplification. The assay was immunoSEQ multiplex PCR, and TCRdb's table has in-frame clones only and misses some. The V and J calls and the clone size are those of that table, but D and trimming were determined from the DNA. Of around 310,000 clones listed, around nine tenths are singletons. Germline V gene data show CDR1 as SNHLY and CDR2 as FYNNEI. The length of the CDR3 is 12 residues. V shed 3 bases, J shed 15 bases, and the junction held 4 bases outside the gene matches. The chain has TRBV2 and TRBJ2-1; TRBD2 agrees at 11 bases. The sample consisted of PBMCs or T cells enriched from blood (not recorded which). The receptor comes from a woman aged 25 to 39 who had recovered from COVID-19. DNA of the CDR3: TGTGCCAGCAGTGATGGGGGACTAGCGGTGTTCTTC. Translating gives CASSDGGLAVFF.